This TCR beta chain was found in a study of blood T cells in healthy people across ages. The study, taken as a whole, reports: TCR beta diversity per million T cells fell roughly linearly with age. Among long-lived donors, naive CD4+ cells were more numerous and diversity higher than in aged donors. Estimates based on one million T cells were treated as lower bounds.

PCR was performed a second time for about 6 to 12 cycles using a sample-barcoded 5' primer and a J-beta primer mix. TCRdb reprocessed the 5' RACE reads with MiXCR, giving one entry per CDR3 protein. The sample has some 700,000 distinct CDR3 sequences; 22% are singletons. Per the germline V gene, CDR1 is DFQATT and CDR2 is SNEGSKA (reference sequence). Germline trimming cut 1 base from V and 8 bases from J; bases unmatched to any gene: 12. The CDR3 spans 17 residues. This clonotype turned up a few times. Its antigen is undetermined. This rearrangement joins TRBV20-1 to TRBJ2-1; TRBD2 agrees at 12 bases. Sequenced: blood. The source is a man in his 70s in good health. CDR3 residues: CSARGFETSGRRHEQFF. The CDR3 DNA is TGCAGTGCTAGAGGTTTCGAGACTAGCGGGAGAAGGCATGAGCAGTTCTTC.